The present TCR beta chain was sequenced within a study of blood T cell repertoires in COVID-19. Study background: COVID-19 samples collected from the United States, Italy and Spain covered acute and convalescent phases. PBMCs, B-cell-depleted T cells, or T cells provided the cDNA or gDNA that made up the material.

V was clipped by 0 bases and J by 1 base, with 12 bases between them. The germline V gene has CDR1 SGHTA and CDR2 FQGNSA. The CDR3 has 17 residues. Original analysis: Reference gene primer amplification yielded estimated nucleated cell counts. Produced via immunoSEQ multiplex PCR; TCRdb's table is partial and in-frame only. V and J calls plus clone size are reproduced from that table; the DNA served to infer D and trimming. The table includes about 53,000 clones, around 86% detected once. The sample was peripheral blood. The sequence came from a man older than 75 with acute or convalescent COVID-19. The rearrangement uses TRBV7-2 and TRBJ1-4; D might be TRBD1 (5 bases). The chain's CDR3 is CASSLAGAGGTNEKLFF. The CDR3 DNA reads TGTGCCAGCAGCTTAGCCGGGGCCGGGGGAACTAATGAAAAACTGTTTTTT. Full variable domain (missing parts from reference TRBV7-2 and TRBJ1-4): GAGVSQSPSNKVTEKGKDVELRCDPISGHTALYWYRQSLGQGLEFLIYFQGNSAPDKSGLPSDRFSAERTGGSVSTLTIQRTQQEDSAVYLCASSLAGAGGTNEKLFFGSGTQLSVL.